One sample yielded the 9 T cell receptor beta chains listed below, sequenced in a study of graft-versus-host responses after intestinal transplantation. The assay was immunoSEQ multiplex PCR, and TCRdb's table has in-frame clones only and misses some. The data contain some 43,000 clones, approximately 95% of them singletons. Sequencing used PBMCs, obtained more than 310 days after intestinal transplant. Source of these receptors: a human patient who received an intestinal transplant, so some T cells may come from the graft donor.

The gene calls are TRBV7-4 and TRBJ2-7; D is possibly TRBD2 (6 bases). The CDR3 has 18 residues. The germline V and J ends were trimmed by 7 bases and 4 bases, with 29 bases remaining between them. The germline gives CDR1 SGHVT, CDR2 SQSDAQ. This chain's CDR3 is CASKLRAYGGTILYEQYF. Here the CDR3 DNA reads TGTGCCAGCAAGCTTAGAGCATACGGGGGAACGATCCTATACGAGCAGTACTTC.

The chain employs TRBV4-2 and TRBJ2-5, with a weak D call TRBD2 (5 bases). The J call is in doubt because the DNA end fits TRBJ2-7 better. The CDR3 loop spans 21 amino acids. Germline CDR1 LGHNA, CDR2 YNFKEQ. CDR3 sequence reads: CASSPKYGLAGRFDENYEQYF. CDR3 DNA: TGTGCCAGCAGCCCAAAATACGGACTTGCGGGCCGGTTCGACGAAAACTACGAGCAGTACTTC.

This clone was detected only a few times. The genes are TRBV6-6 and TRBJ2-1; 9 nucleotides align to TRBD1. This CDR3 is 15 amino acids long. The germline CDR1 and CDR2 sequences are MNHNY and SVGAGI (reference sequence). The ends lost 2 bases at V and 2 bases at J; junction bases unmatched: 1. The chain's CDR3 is CASSYGTGPYNEQFF. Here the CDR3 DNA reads TGTGCCAGCAGTTACGGGACAGGGCCCTACAATGAGCAGTTCTTC.

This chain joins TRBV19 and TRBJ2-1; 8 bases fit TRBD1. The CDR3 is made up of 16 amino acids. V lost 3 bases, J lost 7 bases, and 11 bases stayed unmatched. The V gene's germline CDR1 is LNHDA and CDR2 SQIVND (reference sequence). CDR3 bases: TGTGCCAGTAGTATGAGGGAGGACAGGGTCCGAAATGAGCAGTTCTTC. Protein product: CASSMREDRVRNEQFF.

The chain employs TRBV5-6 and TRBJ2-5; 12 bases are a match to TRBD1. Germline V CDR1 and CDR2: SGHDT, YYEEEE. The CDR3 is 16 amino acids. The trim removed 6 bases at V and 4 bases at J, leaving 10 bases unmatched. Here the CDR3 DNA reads TGTGCCAGCACCCCATTGGGGACAGGGGGCCCAGAGACCCAGTACTTC. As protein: CASTPLGTGGPETQYF.

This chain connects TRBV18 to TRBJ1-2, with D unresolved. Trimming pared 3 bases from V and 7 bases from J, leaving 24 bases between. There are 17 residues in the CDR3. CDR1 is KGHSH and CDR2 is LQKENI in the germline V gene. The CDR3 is CASSPNLEGSPRGGYTF. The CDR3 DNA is TGTGCCAGCTCACCGAACTTAGAAGGGTCCCCCCGCGGTGGCTACACCTTC. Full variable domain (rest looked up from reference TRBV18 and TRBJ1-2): NAGVMQNPRHLVRRRGQEARLRCSPMKGHSHVYWYRQLPEEGLKFMVYLQKENIIDESGMPKERFSAEFPKEGPSILRIQQVVRGDSAAYFCASSPNLEGSPRGGYTFGSGTRLTVV.

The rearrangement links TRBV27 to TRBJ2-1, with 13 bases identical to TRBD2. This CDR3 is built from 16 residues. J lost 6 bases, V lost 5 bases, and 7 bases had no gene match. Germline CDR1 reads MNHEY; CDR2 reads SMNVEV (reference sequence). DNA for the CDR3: TGTGCCAGCAGTCGTTCCGGGACTAGCGGGACCAATGAGCAGTTCTTC. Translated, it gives CASSRSGTSGTNEQFF.

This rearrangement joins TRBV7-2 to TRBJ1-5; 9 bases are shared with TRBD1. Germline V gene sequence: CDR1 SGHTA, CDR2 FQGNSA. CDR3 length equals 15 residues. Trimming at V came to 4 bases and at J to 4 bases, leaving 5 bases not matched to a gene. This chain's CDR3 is CASSWTGELNQPQHF. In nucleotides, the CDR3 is TGTGCCAGCAGCTGGACAGGGGAGTTAAATCAGCCCCAGCATTTT.

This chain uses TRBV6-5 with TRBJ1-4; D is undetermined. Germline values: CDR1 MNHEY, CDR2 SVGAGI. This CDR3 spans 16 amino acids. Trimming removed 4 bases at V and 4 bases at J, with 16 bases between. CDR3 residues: CASSFTGGGINEKLFF. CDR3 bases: TGTGCCAGCAGTTTCACGGGAGGCGGCATTAATGAAAAACTGTTTTTT.